Listed below are T cell receptor beta chains from one sample, sequenced in a study of T cell responses to AZD1222 COVID-19 vaccine. Here immunoSEQ multiplex PCR was the method, and the copy in TCRdb shows in-frame clones only, minus some. The sample lists some 150,000 clones; around 89% were seen once. The starting material was peripheral blood, obtained on day 0 of AZD1222 vaccination. The receptor source for this set is an adult in good health. The conserved cysteine and the conserved F or W are not part of the CDR3 here.

j_call: TRBJ2-7
v_call: TRBV7-7
cdr3_aa: ASSLAASGPSEQY

j_call: TRBJ1-5
v_call: TRBV4-2
cdr3_aa: ASSKGGYNQPQH

j_call: TRBJ1-1
v_call: TRBV28
cdr3_aa: ASPPSRGLKNTEAF

j_call: TRBJ1-4
v_call: TRBV7-9
cdr3_aa: ASSDPGHKEKLF

j_call: TRBJ2-2
v_call: TRBV4-3
cdr3_aa: ASSQVGFRGPSNTGELF

j_call: TRBJ2-2
v_call: TRBV5-1
cdr3_aa: ASSFSGVSNTGELF

j_call: TRBJ2-1
v_call: TRBV7-6
cdr3_aa: ASSLASGSWRNEQF

j_call: TRBJ1-2
v_call: TRBV3-1/TRBV3-2
cdr3_aa: ASSRRGQAYGYT

j_call: TRBJ2-7
v_call: TRBV5-1
cdr3_aa: ASSLDGFSYEQY

j_call: TRBJ2-1
v_call: TRBV29-1
cdr3_aa: SVEQSSYNEQF

j_call: TRBJ2-2
v_call: TRBV24-1
cdr3_aa: ATSARSGRIGELF

j_call: TRBJ1-4
v_call: TRBV12-3/TRBV12-4
cdr3_aa: ASSSVREKLF

j_call: TRBJ1-1
v_call: TRBV11-2
cdr3_aa: ASSPGTGVRAF

j_call: TRBJ2-7
v_call: TRBV6-5
cdr3_aa: ASSYLTGGGYEQY

j_call: TRBJ2-1
v_call: TRBV28
cdr3_aa: ASSWDRDAEQF

j_call: TRBJ2-5
v_call: TRBV7-9
cdr3_aa: ASSLAVRETQY

j_call: TRBJ2-2
v_call: TRBV5-1
cdr3_aa: ASSLVGLNTGELF

j_call: TRBJ2-7
v_call: TRBV27
cdr3_aa: ASSWGSSYEQY

j_call: TRBJ1-5
v_call: TRBV5-1
cdr3_aa: ASSFRPGQPWGSNQPQH

j_call: TRBJ1-1
v_call: TRBV18
cdr3_aa: ASSRGDPEAF

j_call: TRBJ2-5
v_call: TRBV7-9
cdr3_aa: ASSAGGVGETQY

j_call: TRBJ1-1
v_call: TRBV12-3/TRBV12-4
cdr3_aa: ASSLVTGTEAF

j_call: TRBJ1-5
v_call: TRBV19
cdr3_aa: ASSIQAGRIDQPQH

j_call: TRBJ2-3
v_call: TRBV4-2
cdr3_aa: ASSQVPSTDTQY

j_call: TRBJ2-3
v_call: TRBV4-3
cdr3_aa: ASSQRPTSTDTQY

j_call: TRBJ2-2
v_call: TRBV9
cdr3_aa: ASSRDGTINTGELF

j_call: TRBJ1-4
v_call: TRBV6-5
cdr3_aa: ASTQGWSGKLF

j_call: TRBJ1-4
v_call: TRBV18
cdr3_aa: ASSRASTGGLEKLF

j_call: TRBJ1-2
v_call: TRBV27
cdr3_aa: ASSLGRNYGYT

j_call: TRBJ1-5
v_call: TRBV6-2/TRBV6-3
cdr3_aa: ASSSPDRGGIQPQH

j_call: TRBJ2-7
v_call: TRBV18
cdr3_aa: ASSDSLNYEQY

j_call: TRBJ2-4
v_call: TRBV5-1
cdr3_aa: ASSLGPQQGFRAKNIQY

j_call: TRBJ1-1
v_call: TRBV18
cdr3_aa: ASYLGMNTEAF

j_call: TRBJ2-2
v_call: TRBV6-6
cdr3_aa: ASSWTSGSSTGELF

j_call: TRBJ1-3
v_call: TRBV28
cdr3_aa: ASHLGSVSGNTIY

j_call: TRBJ1-1
v_call: TRBV24-1
cdr3_aa: ATSGQSLMNTEAF

j_call: TRBJ2-2
v_call: TRBV6-5
cdr3_aa: ASSSRTGRTGELF

j_call: TRBJ2-1
v_call: TRBV9
cdr3_aa: ASSVVSSGGLAYNEQF

j_call: TRBJ1-2
v_call: TRBV5-4
cdr3_aa: ASSLGGRVNYGYT

j_call: TRBJ2-2
v_call: TRBV6-2/TRBV6-3
cdr3_aa: ASSYSGTSSPGELF

j_call: TRBJ1-2
v_call: TRBV5-1
cdr3_aa: ASSLRPTANYGYT